Below, 8 T cell receptor beta chains from the same sample are listed, as sequenced in a study of blood T cell repertoires in COVID-19. Produced via immunoSEQ multiplex PCR; TCRdb's table is partial and in-frame only. The sample includes about 280,000 clones, roughly 88% of them seen just once. The sample was PBMCs or T cells enriched from blood (not recorded which). The receptors here all came from a woman in her 30s who had recovered from COVID-19.

The CDR3 DNA reads as TGCAGCGTTTCCAGGACAGCCCCCAACTATGGCTACACCTTC. Encoded protein: CSVSRTAPNYGYTF. V gene TRBV29-1 combines with J gene TRBJ1-2; TRBD1 might be the D (6 bases). V was shortened by 5 bases and J by 2 bases, with 15 bases between the two germline ends. CDR1 SQVTM and CDR2 ANQGSEA come from the germline V gene. This CDR3 has 14 amino acids.

CDR3 nucleotides: TGTGCCAGCACCGAGGGTGGGAGCTCCTACGAGCAGTACTTC. Protein: CASTEGGSSYEQYF. The chain has TRBV6-6 and TRBJ2-7; a possible D gene is TRBD2 (5 bases). V lost 7 bases to trimming and J lost 0 bases, with 13 bases between them. The CDR3 runs to 14 residues. From germline, CDR1 is MNHNY and CDR2 SVGAGI (reference sequence).

The genes are TRBV5-1 and TRBJ2-2; tentatively, D is TRBD2 (5 bases). CDR1 is SGHRS and CDR2 is YFSETQ in the germline V gene. The V gene lost 2 bases and the J gene lost 5 bases, with 16 bases spanning the gap. The CDR3 is 16 amino acids. CDR3 sequence: CASSLPGINPTGELFF. As DNA, the CDR3 is TGCGCCAGCAGCTTACCGGGAATCAACCCGACCGGGGAGCTGTTTTTT.

In the case of this clone: The germline gene is not matched at one end of the junction; a read error may be the cause. The chain couples TRBV4-3 to TRBJ1-6; D ambiguous. The V gene's germline CDR1 is LGHNA and CDR2 YSLEER. The CDR3 loop spans 16 amino acids. CDR3 in amino acids: CASSQDRGLPVSSLHF. CDR3 sequence (DNA): TGCGCCAGCAGCCAAGATAGAGGACTACCGGTTTCATCCCTCCACTTT.

The chain uses TRBV3-1 (or the pseudogene TRBV3-2) and TRBJ1-1; 7 bases are shared with TRBD1. This CDR3 comprises 16 residues. The V gene's germline CDR1 is LGHDT and CDR2 YNNKEL (reference sequence). V trimming: 0 bases; J trimming: 10 bases; junction bases outside the gene matches: 14. The CDR3 region is CASSQEVGRRGRGAFF. Written as DNA, the CDR3 is TGTGCCAGCAGCCAAGAAGTGGGTAGGAGGGGGCGCGGAGCTTTCTTT.

J is TRBJ2-2 and V is TRBV11-2; possibly TRBD2 for D (6 bases). The germline V and J ends were trimmed by 4 bases and 5 bases, with 20 bases remaining between them. CDR3 size: 17 residues. CDR1 is SGHAT and CDR2 is FQNNGV in the germline V gene. The CDR3 loop is CASSSGYTWGETGELFF. CDR3 nucleotide sequence: TGTGCCAGCAGCTCAGGATATACATGGGGGGAGACCGGGGAGCTGTTTTTT.

The chain carries TRBV3-1 (or the pseudogene TRBV3-2) and TRBJ1-5; 7 bases are shared with TRBD1. Trimming removed 1 base from V and 1 base from J; junction bases left unmatched: 1. Germline CDR1 LGHDT, CDR2 YNNKEL (reference sequence). This CDR3 spans 15 amino acids. CDR3 coding DNA: TGTGCCAGCAGCCAAGGACAGGGAAGCAATCAGCCCCAGCATTTT. This sequence encodes CASSQGQGSNQPQHF.

The J gene is TRBJ1-2, the V gene TRBV19, with TRBD1 matching over 8 bases. Germline lookup yields CDR1 LNHDA and CDR2 SQIVND (reference sequence). The CDR3 spans 16 residues. Trimming cost V 2 bases and J 4 bases; bases outside gene matches: 9. In nucleotides, the CDR3 is TGTGCCAGTAGTATATCTTCAGGGACAGGCTCCTATGGCTACACCTTC. It specifies CASSISSGTGSYGYTF.